The 17 T cell receptor beta chains given below trace back to one sample, sequenced in a study of regulatory T cells in long-lasting Graves disease. Libraries of TCR beta came from iRepertoire HTBI primers plus Arm-PCR of CDR3 regions. One entry per CDR3 protein, called by TCRdb with MiXCR from the multiplex PCR reads. The data show approximately 470,000 distinct CDR3 sequences, 16% seen once. Time point noted: newly diagnosed GD, antithyroid drugs for less than 3 months. Following extraction of RNA from PBMCs, that RNA was used to make the TCR library. The same sample was also studied in work on T cells in Graves' hyperthyroidism and ophthalmopathy.

The sample in question was peripheral blood mononuclear cells (PBMCs), obtained at new diagnosis, from a patient treated with antithyroid drugs. These receptors were collected from a man aged 35 to 55 with Graves disease.

This clonotype was counted ten times or more. CDR3 amino acids: CASSLGTAGTEAFF. As DNA, the CDR3 is TGCGCCAGCAGCTTGGGGACGGCGGGCACTGAAGCTTTCTTT. This chain links TRBV5-1 with TRBJ1-1; no definite D call. CDR1 and CDR2 (germline): SGHRS, YFSETQ. Trimming cost V 0 bases and J 4 bases, with 10 bases left between them. CDR3 length equals 14 residues.

CDR3 region: CASSPYLNTEAFF. CDR3 DNA sequence: TGTGCCAGCAGCCCCTATCTGAACACTGAAGCTTTCTTT. The genes are TRBV7-2 and TRBJ1-1; D is unclear. The germline V gene encodes CDR1 SGHTA and CDR2 FQGNSA. This CDR3 spans 13 amino acids. Trimming pared 5 bases from V and 0 bases from J, leaving 7 bases between.

In this sample, this clonotype turned up a few times. The rearrangement links TRBV24-1 to TRBJ2-2; 7 bases line up with TRBD1. V trimming: 6 bases; J trimming: 4 bases; junction bases outside the gene matches: 7. The CDR3 loop spans 15 amino acids. In germline, CDR1 is KGHDR, CDR2 SFDVKD. The CDR3 region has the DNA TGTGCCACCAGTAACAGGGGTAGAGGCACCGGGGAGCTGTTTTTT. This codes for CATSNRGRGTGELFF.

This clonotype was detected ten times or more. The V call is TRBV24-1, the J call TRBJ2-5; perhaps TRBD2 as D (5 bases). Trimming removed 4 bases at V and 8 bases at J, with 10 bases between. Germline CDR1 and CDR2: KGHDR and SFDVKD. The CDR3 loop spans 12 amino acids. In DNA, the CDR3 is TGTGCCACCAGTGACGGGGTTGCAACCCAGTACTTC. Translating gives CATSDGVATQYF.

The table lists this clonotype with many counts. V is TRBV28 and J is TRBJ2-3, with a weak D call TRBD2 (6 bases). Per the germline V gene, CDR1 is MDHEN and CDR2 is SYDVKM. Trimming removed 3 bases from V and 6 bases from J, with 10 bases in between. This CDR3 comprises 13 residues. In nucleotides, the CDR3 is TGTGCCAGCAGTTTGGAGGGTTTGGATACGCAGTATTTT. This codes for CASSLEGLDTQYF. The complete variable domain, with remaining parts taken from reference TRBV28 and TRBJ2-3, reads DVKVTQSSRYLVKRTGEKVFLECVQDMDHENMFWYRQDPGLGLRLIYFSYDVKMKEKGDIPEGYSVSREKKERFSLILESASTNQTSMYLCASSLEGLDTQYFGPGTRLTVL.

This clonotype has at least ten counts. V is TRBV28 and J is TRBJ2-1; D is undetermined. Germline CDR1 and CDR2: MDHEN and SYDVKM. The CDR3 has 15 amino acids. V dropped 5 bases and J dropped 0 bases, with 11 bases sitting between them. This chain's CDR3 is CASSHLSSSYNEQFF. Written as DNA, the CDR3 is TGTGCCAGCAGTCACCTCTCCTCCTCCTACAATGAGCAGTTCTTC.

This clonotype was counted only a few times. V is TRBV4-1 and J is TRBJ2-7; TRBD2 matches at 13 bases. V gave up 0 bases and J gave up 5 bases; unmatched junction bases: 7. This CDR3 has 17 amino acids. Germline V gives CDR1 MGHRA, CDR2 YSYEKL. The CDR3 is CASSQDSTSGRRNEQYF. The CDR3 DNA sequence: TGCGCCAGCAGCCAAGATTCGACTAGCGGGAGGCGGAACGAGCAGTACTTC.

The chain recombines TRBV11-2 with TRBJ2-4, with 11 bases lining up with TRBD2. V gave up 5 bases and J gave up 3 bases; unmatched junction bases: 6. Germline lookup yields CDR1 SGHAT and CDR2 FQNNGV. CDR3 length: 16 residues. CDR3 DNA sequence: TGTGCCAGCAGCCAAGAAGGGACTAGCGGCAAAAACATTCAGTACTTC. Translating gives CASSQEGTSGKNIQYF.

This clonotype occurred many times. The V gene is TRBV20-1, the J gene TRBJ2-2; possibly TRBD2 for D (6 bases). Germline assignment: CDR1 DFQATT and CDR2 SNEGSKA (reference sequence). There are 14 residues in the CDR3. Trimming took off 1 base at V and 1 base at J, with 7 bases between the two ends. This CDR3 is CSARVGGNTGELFF. CDR3 bases: TGCAGTGCTAGAGTGGGAGGGAACACCGGGGAGCTGTTTTTT.

J is TRBJ2-3 and V is TRBV5-1, with D unclear. The CDR3 is made up of 14 amino acids. CDR1 is SGHRS and CDR2 is YFSETQ in the germline V gene. V was pared by 0 bases and J by 6 bases, with 11 bases between. The CDR3 protein is CASSLGTQGDTQYF. The CDR3 bases are TGCGCCAGCAGCTTGGGCACACAAGGGGATACGCAGTATTTT. The whole variable domain, filled in from reference TRBV5-1 and TRBJ2-3, reads KAGVTQTPRYLIKTRGQQVTLSCSPISGHRSVSWYQQTPGQGLQFLFEYFSETQRNKGNFPGRFSGRQFSNSRSEMNVSTLELGDSALYLCASSLGTQGDTQYFGPGTRLTVL.

Points on this clonotype: A much more abundant neighbour one base away suggests this may be a read error. This sequence joins TRBV20-1 and TRBJ2-7; the D gene is possibly TRBD1 (6 bases). Germline assignment: CDR1 DFQATT and CDR2 SNEGSKA (reference sequence). This CDR3 has 15 residues. CDR3 in amino acids: CSARPTGLSSYGQYF. DNA of the CDR3: TGCAGTGCTAGACCAACAGGGCTCAGCTCCTACGGGCAGTACTTC.

This clonotype was found a few times. The chain joins TRBV20-1 to TRBJ2-7; tentatively, D is TRBD2 (5 bases). Trimming left V 6 bases short and J 6 bases short, with 12 bases between. Germline V lookup: CDR1 DFQATT, CDR2 SNEGSKA (reference sequence). CDR3 length: 11 residues. CDR3 sequence reads: CSAKLVPEQYF. The CDR3 nucleotides are TGCAGTGCGAAACTAGTCCCCGAGCAGTACTTC.

This clonotype was seen ten or more times. V gene TRBV11-2 combines with J gene TRBJ1-1; TRBD1 might be the D (6 bases). Germline V lookup: CDR1 SGHAT, CDR2 FQNNGV. The CDR3 has 15 amino acids. Trimming left V 5 bases short and J 5 bases short, with 18 bases between. The CDR3 bases are TGTGCCAGCAGCCAACAGGGTTTTCCAGGGACTGAAGCTTTCTTT. It yields the protein CASSQQGFPGTEAFF.

This chain links TRBV30 with TRBJ1-3; D gene uncertain. The CDR3 runs to 10 residues. V lost 6 bases and J 7 bases, leaving 7 bases between the germline ends. Germline-derived CDR1 and CDR2 are GTSNPN and SVGIG (reference sequence). This CDR3 reads CACGVNTIYF. The CDR3 region has the DNA TGTGCCTGCGGAGTGAACACCATATATTTT. The variable domain in full, completed from reference TRBV30 and TRBJ1-3, reads SQTIHQWPATLVQPVGSPLSLECTVEGTSNPNLYWYRQAAGRGLQLLFYSVGIGQISSEVPQNLSASRPQDRQFILSSKKLLLSDSGFYLCACGVNTIYFGEGSWLTVV.

The table lists this clonotype with many counts. The J gene is TRBJ2-1, the V gene TRBV10-3, with 7 nucleotides matching TRBD1. Trimming at V came to 5 bases and at J to 1 base, leaving 5 bases not matched to a gene. The CDR3 covers 15 residues. Germline V gives CDR1 ENHRY, CDR2 SYGVKD. The CDR3: CAISSQGDSYNEQFF. In nucleotides, the CDR3 is TGTGCCATCAGTAGTCAGGGGGATTCCTACAATGAGCAGTTCTTC.

This clonotype occurred many times. The rearrangement uses TRBV28 and TRBJ2-7; 8 positions agree with TRBD2. J was trimmed by 3 bases and V by 8 bases; bases with no gene match: 18. Germline loops: CDR1 MDHEN, CDR2 SYDVKM. The CDR3 has 17 residues. As DNA, the CDR3 is TGTGCCAGCCAGCTGAGCGGGAGAGTCCGAAGCGACTACGAGCAGTACTTC. This encodes CASQLSGRVRSDYEQYF.

This clonotype was seen at least ten times. This rearrangement joins TRBV6-5 to TRBJ2-7; TRBD2 is a possible D gene (5 bases). Germline V gene lookup returns CDR1 MNHEY and CDR2 SVGAGI. Trimming shortened V by 2 bases and J by 5 bases, and 10 bases separated the two germline ends. The CDR3 runs 13 residues. CDR3 in amino acids: CASSYGETHEQYF. DNA for the CDR3: TGTGCCAGCAGTTACGGGGAGACCCACGAGCAGTACTTC.